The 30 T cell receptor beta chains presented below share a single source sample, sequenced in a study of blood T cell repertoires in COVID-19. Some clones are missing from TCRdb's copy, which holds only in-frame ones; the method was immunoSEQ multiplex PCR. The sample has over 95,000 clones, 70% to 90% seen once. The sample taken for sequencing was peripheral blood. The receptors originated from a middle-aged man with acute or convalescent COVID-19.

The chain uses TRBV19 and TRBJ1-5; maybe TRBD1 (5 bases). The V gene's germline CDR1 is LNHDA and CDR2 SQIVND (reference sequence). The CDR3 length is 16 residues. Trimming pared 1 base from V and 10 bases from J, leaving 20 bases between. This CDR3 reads CASSIASGMGGGPQHF. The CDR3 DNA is TGTGCCAGTAGTATAGCCTCAGGGATGGGGGGAGGACCCCAGCATTTT.

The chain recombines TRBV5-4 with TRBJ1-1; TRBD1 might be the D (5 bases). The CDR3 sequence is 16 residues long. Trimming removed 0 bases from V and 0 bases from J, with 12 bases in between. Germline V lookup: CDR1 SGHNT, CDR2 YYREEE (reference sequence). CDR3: CASSLGAGSVNTEAFF. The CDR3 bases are TGTGCCAGCAGCTTGGGGGCAGGGTCGGTGAACACTGAAGCTTTCTTT.

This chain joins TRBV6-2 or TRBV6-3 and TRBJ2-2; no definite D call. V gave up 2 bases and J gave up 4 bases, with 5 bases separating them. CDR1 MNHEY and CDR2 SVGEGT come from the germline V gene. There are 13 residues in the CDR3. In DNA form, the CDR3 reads TGTGCCAGCAGTTACGGCATCACCGGGGAGCTGTTTTTT. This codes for CASSYGITGELFF.

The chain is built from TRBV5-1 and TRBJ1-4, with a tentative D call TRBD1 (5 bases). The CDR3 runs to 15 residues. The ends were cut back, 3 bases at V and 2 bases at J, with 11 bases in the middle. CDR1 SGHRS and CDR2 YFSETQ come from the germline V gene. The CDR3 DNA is TGCGCCAGCAGCTACCGGACAAGTACTAATGAAAAACTGTTTTTT. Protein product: CASSYRTSTNEKLFF.

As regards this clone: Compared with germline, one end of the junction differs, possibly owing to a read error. CDR3 in DNA: TGTGCCAGCACTTACGCGGGGTCCTACGAGCAGTACTTC. The encoded protein is CASTYAGSYEQYF. V gene TRBV6-2 or TRBV6-3 combines with J gene TRBJ2-7, with a tentative D call TRBD2 (6 bases). Germline assignment: CDR1 MNHEY and CDR2 SVGEGT. The CDR3 totals 13 residues.

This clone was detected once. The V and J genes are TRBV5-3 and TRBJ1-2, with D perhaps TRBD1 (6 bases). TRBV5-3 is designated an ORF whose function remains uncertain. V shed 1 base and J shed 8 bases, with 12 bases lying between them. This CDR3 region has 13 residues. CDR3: CARSLNRVRGYTF. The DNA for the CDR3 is TGTGCCAGAAGCTTGAACAGGGTACGCGGCTACACCTTC.

The CDR3 is CASSVGGQTGEQYF. The CDR3 DNA reads TGTGCCAGCAGCGTAGGAGGGCAGACCGGCGAGCAGTACTTC. The chain uses TRBV9 and TRBJ2-7; D is perhaps TRBD2 (5 bases). Germline-derived CDR1 and CDR2 are SGDLS and YYNGEE. The CDR3 runs to 14 residues. Trimming cost V 0 bases and J 6 bases, with 13 bases left between them.

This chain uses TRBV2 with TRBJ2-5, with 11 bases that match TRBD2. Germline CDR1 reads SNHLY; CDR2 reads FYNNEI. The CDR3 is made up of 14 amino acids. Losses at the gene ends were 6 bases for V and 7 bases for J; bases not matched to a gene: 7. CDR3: CASRATSGDGTQYF. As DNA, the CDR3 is TGTGCCAGCAGGGCGACTAGCGGGGATGGGACCCAGTACTTC. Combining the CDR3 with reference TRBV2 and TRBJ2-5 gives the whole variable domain EPEVTQTPSHQVTQMGQEVILRCVPISNHLYFYWYRQILGQKVEFLVSFYNNEISEKSEIFDDQFSVERPDGSNFTLKIRSTKLEDSAMYFCASRATSGDGTQYFGPGTRLLVL.

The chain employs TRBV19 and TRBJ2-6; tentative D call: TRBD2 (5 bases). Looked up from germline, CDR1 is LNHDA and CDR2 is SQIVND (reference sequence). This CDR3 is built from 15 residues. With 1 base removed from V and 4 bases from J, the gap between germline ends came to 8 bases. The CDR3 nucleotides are TGTGCCAGTAGTATAGGCGGGCCGGGGGCCAACGTCCTGACTTTC. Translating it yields CASSIGGPGANVLTF.

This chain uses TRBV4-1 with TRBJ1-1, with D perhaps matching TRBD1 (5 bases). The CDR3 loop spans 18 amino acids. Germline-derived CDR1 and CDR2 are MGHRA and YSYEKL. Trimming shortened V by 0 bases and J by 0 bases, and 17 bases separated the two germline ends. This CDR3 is CASSQETARKGMNTEAFF. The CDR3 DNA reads TGCGCCAGCAGCCAAGAAACAGCAAGAAAGGGGATGAACACTGAAGCTTTCTTT.

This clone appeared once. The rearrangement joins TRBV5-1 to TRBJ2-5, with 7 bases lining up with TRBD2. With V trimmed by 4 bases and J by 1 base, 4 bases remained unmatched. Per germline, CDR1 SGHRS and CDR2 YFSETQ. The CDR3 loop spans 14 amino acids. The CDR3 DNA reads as TGCGCCAGCAGCCTAGCGGACGTCCAAGAGACCCAGTACTTC. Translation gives CASSLADVQETQYF. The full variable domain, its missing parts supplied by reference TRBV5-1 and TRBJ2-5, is KAGVTQTPRYLIKTRGQQVTLSCSPISGHRSVSWYQQTPGQGLQFLFEYFSETQRNKGNFPGRFSGRQFSNSRSEMNVSTLELGDSALYLCASSLADVQETQYFGPGTRLLVL.

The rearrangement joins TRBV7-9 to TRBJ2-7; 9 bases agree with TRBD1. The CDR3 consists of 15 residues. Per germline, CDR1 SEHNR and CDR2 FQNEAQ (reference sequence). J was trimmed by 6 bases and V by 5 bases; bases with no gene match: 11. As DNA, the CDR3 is TGTGCCAGCAGCAGAGGGACAGGGAAGATCCTCGAGCAGTACTTC. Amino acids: CASSRGTGKILEQYF.

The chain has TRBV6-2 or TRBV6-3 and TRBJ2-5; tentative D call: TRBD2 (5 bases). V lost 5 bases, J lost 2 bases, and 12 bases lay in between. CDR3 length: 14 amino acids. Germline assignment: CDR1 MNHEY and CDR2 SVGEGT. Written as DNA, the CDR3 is TGTGCCAGCAGTCGGGATGAGGTACAAGAGACCCAGTACTTC. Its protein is CASSRDEVQETQYF.

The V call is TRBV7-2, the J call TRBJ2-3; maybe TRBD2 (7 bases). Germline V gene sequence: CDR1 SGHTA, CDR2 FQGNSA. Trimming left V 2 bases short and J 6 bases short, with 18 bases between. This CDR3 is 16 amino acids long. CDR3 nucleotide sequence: TGTGCCAGCAGCTTATTAGGCGGGGCGGGGGCGGATACGCAGTATTTT. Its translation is CASSLLGGAGADTQYF.

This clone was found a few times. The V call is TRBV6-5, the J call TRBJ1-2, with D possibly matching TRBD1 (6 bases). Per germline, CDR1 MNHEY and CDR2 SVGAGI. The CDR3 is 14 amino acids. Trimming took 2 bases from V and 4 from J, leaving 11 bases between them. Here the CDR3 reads CASSYVGRGYGYTF. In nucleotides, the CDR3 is TGTGCCAGCAGTTACGTCGGCAGGGGCTATGGCTACACCTTC.

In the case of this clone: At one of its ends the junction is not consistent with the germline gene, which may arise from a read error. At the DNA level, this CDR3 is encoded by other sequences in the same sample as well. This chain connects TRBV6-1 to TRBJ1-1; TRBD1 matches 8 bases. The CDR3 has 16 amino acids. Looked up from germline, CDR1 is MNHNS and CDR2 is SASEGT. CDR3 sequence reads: CASSDQHRDRNTEAFF. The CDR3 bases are TGTGCCAGCAGTGACCAGCACCGGGACAGGAACACTGAAGCCTTCTTT.

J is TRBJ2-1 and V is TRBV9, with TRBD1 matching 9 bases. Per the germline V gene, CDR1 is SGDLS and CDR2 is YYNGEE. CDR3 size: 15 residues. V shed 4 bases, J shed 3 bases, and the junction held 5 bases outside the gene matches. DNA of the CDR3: TGTGCCAGCAGCCCCCGGGACAGGGTCTACAATGAGCAGTTCTTC. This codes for CASSPRDRVYNEQFF. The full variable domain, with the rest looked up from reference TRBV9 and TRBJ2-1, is DSGVTQTPKHLITATGQRVTLRCSPRSGDLSVYWYQQSLDQGLQFLIQYYNGEERAKGNILERFSAQQFPDLHSELNLSSLELGDSALYFCASSPRDRVYNEQFFGPGTRLTVL.

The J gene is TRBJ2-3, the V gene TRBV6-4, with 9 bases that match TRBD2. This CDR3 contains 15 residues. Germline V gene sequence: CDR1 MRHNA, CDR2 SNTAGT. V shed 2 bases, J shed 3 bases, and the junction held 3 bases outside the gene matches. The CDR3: CASSDGSGGTDTQYF. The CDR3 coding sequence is TGTGCCAGCAGTGACGGTAGCGGGGGAACAGATACGCAGTATTTT.

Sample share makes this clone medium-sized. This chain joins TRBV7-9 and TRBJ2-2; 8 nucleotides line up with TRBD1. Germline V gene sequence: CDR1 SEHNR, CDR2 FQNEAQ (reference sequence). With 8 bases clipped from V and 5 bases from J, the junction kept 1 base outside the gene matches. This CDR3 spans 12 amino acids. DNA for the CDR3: TGTGCCAGCGGACAGGGAACCGGGGAGCTGTTTTTT. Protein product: CASGQGTGELFF.

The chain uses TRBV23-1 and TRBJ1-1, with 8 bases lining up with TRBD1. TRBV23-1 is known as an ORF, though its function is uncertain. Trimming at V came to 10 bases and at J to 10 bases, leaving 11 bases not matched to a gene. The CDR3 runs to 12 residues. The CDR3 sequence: CATKPGGGRAFF. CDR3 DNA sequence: TGCGCCACCAAACCAGGGGGCGGCAGAGCTTTCTTT.

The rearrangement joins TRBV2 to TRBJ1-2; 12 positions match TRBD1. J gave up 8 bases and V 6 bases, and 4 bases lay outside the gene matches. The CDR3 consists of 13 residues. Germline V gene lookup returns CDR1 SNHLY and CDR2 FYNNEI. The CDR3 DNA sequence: TGTGCCAGCAGGGGGACAGGGGGCGCAGGCTACACCTTC. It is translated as CASRGTGGAGYTF.

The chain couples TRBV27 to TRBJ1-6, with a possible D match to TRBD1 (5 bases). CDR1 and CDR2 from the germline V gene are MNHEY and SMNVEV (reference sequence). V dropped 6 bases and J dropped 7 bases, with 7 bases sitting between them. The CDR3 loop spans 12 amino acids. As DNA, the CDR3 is TGTGCCAGCAGGTCAGGGAATTCACCCCTCCACTTT. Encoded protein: CASRSGNSPLHF.

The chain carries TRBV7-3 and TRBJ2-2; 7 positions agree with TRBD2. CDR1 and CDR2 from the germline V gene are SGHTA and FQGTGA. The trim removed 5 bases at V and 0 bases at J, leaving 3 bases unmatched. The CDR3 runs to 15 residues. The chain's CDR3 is CASSPGTTNTGELFF. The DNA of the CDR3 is TGTGCCAGCAGCCCCGGGACTACGAACACCGGGGAGCTGTTTTTT.

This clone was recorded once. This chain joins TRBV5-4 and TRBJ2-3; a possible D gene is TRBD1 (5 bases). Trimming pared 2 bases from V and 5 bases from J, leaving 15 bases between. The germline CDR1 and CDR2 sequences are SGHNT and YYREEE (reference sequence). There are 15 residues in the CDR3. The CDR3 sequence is CASSFNPTALDTQYF. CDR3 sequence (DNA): TGTGCCAGCAGCTTCAACCCGACAGCTTTAGATACGCAGTATTTT.

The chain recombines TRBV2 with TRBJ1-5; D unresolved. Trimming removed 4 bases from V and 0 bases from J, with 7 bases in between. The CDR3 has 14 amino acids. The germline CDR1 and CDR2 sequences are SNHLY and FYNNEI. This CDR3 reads CASSGFNSNQPQHF. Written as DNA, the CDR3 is TGTGCCAGCAGTGGTTTTAATAGCAATCAGCCCCAGCATTTT. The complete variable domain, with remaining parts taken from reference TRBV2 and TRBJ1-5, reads EPEVTQTPSHQVTQMGQEVILRCVPISNHLYFYWYRQILGQKVEFLVSFYNNEISEKSEIFDDQFSVERPDGSNFTLKIRSTKLEDSAMYFCASSGFNSNQPQHFGDGTRLSIL.

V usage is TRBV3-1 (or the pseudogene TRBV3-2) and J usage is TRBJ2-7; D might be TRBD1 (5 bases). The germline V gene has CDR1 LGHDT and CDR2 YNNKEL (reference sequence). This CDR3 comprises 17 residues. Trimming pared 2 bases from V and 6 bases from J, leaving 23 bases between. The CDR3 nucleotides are TGTGCCAGCAGCCAATCCTTGGCCGGGCAGGGTTGGGGCGAGCAGTACTTC. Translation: CASSQSLAGQGWGEQYF.

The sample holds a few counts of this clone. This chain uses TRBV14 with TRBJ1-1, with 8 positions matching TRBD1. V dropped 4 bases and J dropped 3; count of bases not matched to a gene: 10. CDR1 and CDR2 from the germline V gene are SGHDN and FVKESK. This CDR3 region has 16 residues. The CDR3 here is CASSRAGGAGYTEAFF. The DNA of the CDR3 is TGTGCCAGCAGCCGAGCAGGGGGCGCAGGGTACACTGAAGCTTTCTTT.

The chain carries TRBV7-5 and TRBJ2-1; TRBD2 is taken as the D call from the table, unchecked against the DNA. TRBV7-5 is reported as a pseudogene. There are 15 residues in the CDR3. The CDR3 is CARSRRGGPKNEQFF. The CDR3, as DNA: TGTGCCAGAAGCAGGCGCGGGGGGCCGAAGAATGAGCAGTTCTTC.

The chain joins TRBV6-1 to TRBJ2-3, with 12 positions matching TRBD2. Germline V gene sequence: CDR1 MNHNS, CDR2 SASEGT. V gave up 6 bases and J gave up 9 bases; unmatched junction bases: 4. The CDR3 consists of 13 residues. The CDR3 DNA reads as TGTGCCAGCAGCGATGGACTAGCGGGAACGCAGTATTTT. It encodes CASSDGLAGTQYF.

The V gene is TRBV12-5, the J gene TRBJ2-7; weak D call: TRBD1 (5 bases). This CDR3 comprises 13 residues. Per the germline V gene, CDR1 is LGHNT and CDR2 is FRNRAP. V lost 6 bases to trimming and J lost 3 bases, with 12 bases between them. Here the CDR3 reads CASGVGEIYEQYF. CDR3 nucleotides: TGTGCTAGTGGGGTAGGGGAAATCTACGAGCAGTACTTC.